This TCR beta chain was sequenced for a study of OX40 agonist ivuxolimab in advanced cancers. On the study more broadly: Three individuals attained partial responses, comprising one hepatocellular carcinoma case and two cutaneous melanoma cases.

Points from the study as a whole: At 0.1 to 3.0 mg/kg, clonal expansion of CD4+ and CD8+ blood T cells had occurred by week 6.

Here immunoSEQ multiplex PCR was the method, and the copy in TCRdb shows in-frame clones only, minus some. Of some 74,000 clones in the sample, around 92% were seen once. There are 15 residues in the CDR3. CDR1 WNHNN and CDR2 SYGVQD come from the germline V gene (reference sequence). Trimming removed 11 bases from V and 1 base from J; junction bases left unmatched: 10. As for this clone: Its antigen is unknown.

This specimen consisted of CD4+ or CD8+ T cells sorted from blood, obtained in a trial of the OX40 agonist ivuxolimab. This sequence joins TRBV10-1 and TRBJ2-3; the match to TRBD2 covers 9 bases. The TCR sequence derives from an adult with an advanced solid tumor such as melanoma, head and neck, liver or kidney cancer. The CDR3 loop reads CASRGAGGGTDTQYF. The CDR3 DNA reads TGCGCCTCGAGGGGAGCGGGAGGAGGCACAGATACGCAGTATTTT.